This T cell receptor (beta chain) derives from a study of T-cell reconstitution after alpha-beta-depleted transplantation in children. This sample's TCRbeta library carried unique molecular identifier barcodes. TCRdb redid the calling of the PCR reads with MiXCR, one entry per CDR3 protein. This table has 200,000 to 250,000 distinct CDR3 sequences, roughly 10% appearing once. At least ten counts were recorded for this clonotype. No antigen is known for it. Study-wide findings and caveats: Reports say that about two months after transplant, the alpha-beta T cells came out of several hundred graft clones that had expanded. Several patients had high TCRbeta diversity at day 60; it came from surviving recipient T cells and thymic progenitors.

The germline CDR1 and CDR2 sequences are SGHRS and YFSETQ. V lost 2 bases to trimming and J lost 4 bases; unmatched junction nucleotides: 16. The length of the CDR3 is 19 residues. The sequence was obtained from a child younger than two with acute myeloid leukemia, due to receive a stem cell transplant. Sequenced here: PBMCs, sampled before TCRalphabeta/CD19-depleted stem cell transplant. This chain joins TRBV5-1 and TRBJ2-2; the match to TRBD2 covers 8 bases. The CDR3, as DNA: TGCGCCAGCAGCTTTTCTATTTCGGGACTAGGGAAAGCCACCGGGGAGCTGTTTTTT. It is translated as CASSFSISGLGKATGELFF.